The 5 T cell receptor beta chains in this list originate from one sample, sequenced in a study of shared clonotypes between healthy human individuals. Clones were sequenced by immunoSEQ multiplex PCR, and TCRdb holds only the in-frame ones, with some missing. In the table there are millions of clones, about 95% of which are singletons. Naive CD8 cells comprised CD45RO-negative, CCR7-positively selected cells, excluding terminally differentiated effector memory CD45RA+ cells. The sequencing sample was made of naive CD8+ T cells sorted from blood. These receptors all stem from a man aged 18-30 years in good health.

The chain links TRBV11-2 to TRBJ2-7; D is undetermined. Germline loops: CDR1 SGHAT, CDR2 FQNNGV. Trimming took 5 bases from V and 5 from J, leaving 16 bases between them. The CDR3 loop spans 14 amino acids. CDR3 nucleotide sequence: TGTGCCAGCAGCCCCCAAGGGCAGCTCGACGAGCAGTACTTC. Protein sequence: CASSPQGQLDEQYF.

The chain employs TRBV27 and TRBJ2-7, with TRBD2 identical over 7 bases. Germline V gene sequence: CDR1 MNHEY, CDR2 SMNVEV (reference sequence). J gave up 9 bases and V 5 bases, and 19 bases lay outside the gene matches. The CDR3 spans 16 residues. The CDR3 sequence is CASSPLLGGGPFAQYF. CDR3 DNA: TGTGCCAGCAGTCCCCTCTTGGGGGGAGGGCCGTTTGCGCAGTACTTC.

The chain is built from TRBV7-6 and TRBJ1-1, with 10 nucleotides matching TRBD1. The CDR3 is 18 amino acids. With V trimmed by 5 bases and J by 2 bases, 14 bases remained unmatched. Germline-derived CDR1 and CDR2 are SGHVS and FNYEAQ. The CDR3 protein is CASSAGPGQGPSNTEAFF. The CDR3 DNA reads as TGTGCCAGCAGCGCTGGGCCGGGACAGGGGCCGAGTAACACTGAAGCTTTCTTT.

The rearrangement links TRBV27 to TRBJ2-1; D uncertain. The CDR3 sequence is 14 residues long. CDR1 is MNHEY, CDR2 SMNVEV, per germline (reference sequence). Deletions cut 5 bases from V and 8 bases from J, with 16 bases between. In nucleotides, the CDR3 is TGTGCCAGCAGTCCTTCGCGTCCGGGCGATGAGCAGTTCTTC. Its protein is CASSPSRPGDEQFF.

The chain employs TRBV27 and TRBJ1-5; D perhaps matches TRBD1 (6 bases). The CDR3 totals 14 residues. V was shortened by 2 bases and J by 7 bases, with 12 bases between the two germline ends. Germline CDR1 is MNHEY and CDR2 is SMNVEV (reference sequence). CDR3 sequence reads: CASSLEGVGQPQHF. The CDR3 region has the DNA TGTGCCAGCAGTTTAGAGGGGGTCGGCCAGCCCCAGCATTTT.